Below are 10 T cell receptor beta chains sequenced from a single sample in a study of neurological immune-mediated disorders. MiXCR, applied by TCRdb to the 5' RACE reads, yields one record per CDR3 protein. The sample consists of around 69,000 distinct CDR3 sequences, 3.5% to 5.5% of them appearing once. The specimen was PBMCs. Receptors were obtained from a man aged 30 to 39 with multiple sclerosis.

This clonotype was detected ten times or more. The chain combines TRBV9 with TRBJ1-1; D gene uncertain. Germline loops: CDR1 SGDLS, CDR2 YYNGEE. The CDR3 has 15 residues. V shed 0 bases and J shed 5 bases, with 14 bases lying between them. The CDR3 coding sequence is TGTGCCAGCAGCGTAGGGGCCGCTGGTGAAACTGAAGCTTTCTTT. Its translation is CASSVGAAGETEAFF.

This clonotype was seen a handful of times. The chain employs TRBV18 and TRBJ1-5, with D possibly TRBD1 on 5 matching bases. Trimming took 3 bases from V and 5 from J, leaving 20 bases between them. The CDR3 consists of 17 residues. The germline CDR1 and CDR2 sequences are KGHSH and LQKENI. The CDR3 nucleotides are TGTGCCAGCTCACCTAAAGCACGGACGGTGGGGGATCAGCCCCAGCATTTT. It codes for CASSPKARTVGDQPQHF.

This clonotype was seen many times. The J gene is TRBJ2-2, the V gene TRBV20-1, with 12 bases fitting TRBD1. The ends lost 5 bases at V and 6 bases at J; junction bases unmatched: 7. This CDR3 comprises 15 residues. The germline V gene has CDR1 DFQATT and CDR2 SNEGSKA (reference sequence). CDR3 nucleotides: TGCAGTGCTCTTTCGGGACAGGGGGCGGCCGGGGAGCTGTTTTTT. Its protein product is CSALSGQGAAGELFF.

The V call is TRBV5-1, the J call TRBJ2-3; D uncertain. The germline gives CDR1 SGHRS, CDR2 YFSETQ. The CDR3 length is 16 residues. V lost 0 bases to trimming and J lost 4 bases, with 15 bases between them. The CDR3 here is CASSLVSLNEADTQYF. The CDR3 DNA sequence: TGCGCCAGCAGCTTGGTATCACTTAACGAGGCAGATACGCAGTATTTT.

There are a few counts of this clonotype. A read error may be the cause here, since a much bigger clone is one base away. This chain uses TRBV11-2 with TRBJ2-6, with no clear D. The CDR3 loop spans 18 amino acids. Germline V gives CDR1 SGHAT, CDR2 FQNNGV. This CDR3 reads CASSQTVLAASGVNVLTF. The CDR3 nucleotides read TGTGCCAGCAGCCAAACAGTTCTCGCGGCCTCTGGGGTCAACGTCCTGACTTTC. Together with reference TRBV11-2 and TRBJ2-6, the CDR3 gives the full variable domain: EAGVAQSPRYKIIEKRQSVAFWCNPISGHATLYWYQQILGQGPKLLIQFQNNGVVDDSQLPKDRFSAERLKGVDSTLKIQPAKLEDSAVYLCASSQTVLAASGVNVLTFGAGSRLTVL.

This clonotype came up many times. The chain combines TRBV6-4 with TRBJ1-2; no clear D. The germline gives CDR1 MRHNA, CDR2 SNTAGT. The CDR3 is 14 residues long. The CDR3, as DNA: TGTGGACAAGGACTCAGATCCCTGGGCGATGGCTACACCTTC. Translating it yields CGQGLRSLGDGYTF.

This clonotype was seen many times. The rearrangement uses TRBV4-1 and TRBJ1-4; D is ambiguous. Germline V CDR1 and CDR2: MGHRA, YSYEKL. This CDR3 has 16 amino acids. Trimming shortened V by 0 bases and J by 8 bases, and 16 bases separated the two germline ends. The CDR3 reads CASSQEPPGFGEKLFF. CDR3 DNA sequence: TGCGCCAGCAGCCAAGAACCCCCCGGGTTCGGCGAAAAACTGTTTTTT.

This clonotype was seen a handful of times. The rearrangement joins TRBV5-1 to TRBJ1-1; the D is unclear. The CDR3 totals 12 residues. Deletions cut 4 bases from V and 10 bases from J, with 14 bases between. The germline V gene has CDR1 SGHRS and CDR2 YFSETQ. This chain's CDR3 is CASSPPGSGAFF. Here the CDR3 DNA reads TGCGCCAGCAGCCCCCCAGGCTCTGGAGCTTTCTTT.

This clonotype was recorded at least ten times. The chain employs TRBV12-3 or TRBV12-4 and TRBJ2-1; unclear D gene. Between the trimmed V and J ends, which lost 5 bases and 0 bases, there was a span of 14 bases. The CDR3 spans 16 residues. CDR3 sequence reads: CASSPFSRSSYNEQFF. The CDR3 DNA sequence: TGTGCCAGCAGTCCCTTCAGTAGGAGCTCCTACAATGAGCAGTTCTTC.

The V call is TRBV29-1, the J call TRBJ1-2; D is ambiguous. Trimming took off 7 bases at V and 2 bases at J, with 14 bases between the two ends. The CDR3 totals 13 residues. Germline V gene lookup returns CDR1 SQVTM and CDR2 ANQGSEA. The CDR3 region has the DNA TGCAGCGCGTCAAGAGGAGTCAACTATGGCTACACCTTC. Translation gives CSASRGVNYGYTF.